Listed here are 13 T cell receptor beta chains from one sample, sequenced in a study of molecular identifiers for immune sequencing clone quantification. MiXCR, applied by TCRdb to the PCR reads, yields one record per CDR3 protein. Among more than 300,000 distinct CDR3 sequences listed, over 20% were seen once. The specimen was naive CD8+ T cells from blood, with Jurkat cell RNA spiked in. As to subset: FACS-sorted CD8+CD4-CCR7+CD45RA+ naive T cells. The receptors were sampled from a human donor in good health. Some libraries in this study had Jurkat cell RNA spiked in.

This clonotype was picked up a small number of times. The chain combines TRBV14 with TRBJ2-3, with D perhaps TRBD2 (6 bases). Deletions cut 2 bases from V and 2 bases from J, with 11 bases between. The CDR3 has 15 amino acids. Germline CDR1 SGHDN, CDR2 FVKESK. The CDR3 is CASSQSGVITDTQYF. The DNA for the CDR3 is TGTGCCAGCAGCCAATCGGGGGTAATCACAGATACGCAGTATTTT.

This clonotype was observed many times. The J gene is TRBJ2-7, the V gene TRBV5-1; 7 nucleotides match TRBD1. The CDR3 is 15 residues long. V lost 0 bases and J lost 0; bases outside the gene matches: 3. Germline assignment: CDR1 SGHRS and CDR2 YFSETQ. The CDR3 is CASSLEAGGSYEQYF. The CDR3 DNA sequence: TGCGCCAGCAGCTTGGAGGCAGGGGGCTCCTACGAGCAGTACTTC.

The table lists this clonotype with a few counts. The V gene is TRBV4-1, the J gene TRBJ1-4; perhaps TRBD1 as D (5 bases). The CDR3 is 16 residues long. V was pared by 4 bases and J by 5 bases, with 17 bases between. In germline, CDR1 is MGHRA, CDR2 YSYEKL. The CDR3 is CASSPQRGEWNEKLFF. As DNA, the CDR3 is TGCGCCAGCAGCCCCCAGCGAGGGGAATGGAATGAAAAACTGTTTTTT.

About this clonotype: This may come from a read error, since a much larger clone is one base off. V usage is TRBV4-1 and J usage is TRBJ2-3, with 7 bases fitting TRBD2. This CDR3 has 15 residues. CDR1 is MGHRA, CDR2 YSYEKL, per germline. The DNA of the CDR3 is TGCGCCAACAGCCAACGTGAAGCGGGAACAGATACGCAGTATTTT. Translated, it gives CANSQREAGTDTQYF.

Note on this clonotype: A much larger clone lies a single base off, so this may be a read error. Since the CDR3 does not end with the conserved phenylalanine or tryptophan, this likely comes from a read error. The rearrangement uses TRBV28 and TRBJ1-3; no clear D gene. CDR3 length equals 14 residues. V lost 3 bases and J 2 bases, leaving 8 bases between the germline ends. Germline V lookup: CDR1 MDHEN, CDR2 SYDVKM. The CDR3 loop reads CASSFVKTGNTIYL. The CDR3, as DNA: TGTGCCAGCAGTTTCGTGAAGACTGGAAACACCATATATCTT.

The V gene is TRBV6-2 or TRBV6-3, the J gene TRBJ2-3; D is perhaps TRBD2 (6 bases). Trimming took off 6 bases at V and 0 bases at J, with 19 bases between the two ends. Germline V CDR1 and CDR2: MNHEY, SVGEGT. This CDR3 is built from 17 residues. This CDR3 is CASSAEEGTYSTDTQYF. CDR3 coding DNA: TGTGCCAGCAGCGCGGAGGAGGGGACTTACAGCACAGATACGCAGTATTTT.

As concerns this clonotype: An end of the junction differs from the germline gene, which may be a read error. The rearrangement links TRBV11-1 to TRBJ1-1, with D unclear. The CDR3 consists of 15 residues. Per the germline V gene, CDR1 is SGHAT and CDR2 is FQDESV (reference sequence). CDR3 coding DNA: TGTGCCTGCAGCTTAGACGGCAGAATGAACACTGAAGCTTTCTTT. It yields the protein CACSLDGRMNTEAFF. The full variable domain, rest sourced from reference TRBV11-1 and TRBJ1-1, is EAEVAQSPRYKITEKSQAVAFWCDPISGHATLYWYRQILGQGPELLVQFQDESVVDDSQLPKDRFSAERLKGVDSTLKIQPAELGDSAMYLCACSLDGRMNTEAFFGQGTRLTVV.

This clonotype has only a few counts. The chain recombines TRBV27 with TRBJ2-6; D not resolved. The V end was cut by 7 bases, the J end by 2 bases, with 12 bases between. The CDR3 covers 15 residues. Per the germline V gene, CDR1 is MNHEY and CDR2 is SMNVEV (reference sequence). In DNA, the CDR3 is TGTGCCAGCACCTCTGGGGTTGCTGGGGCCAACGTCCTGACTTTC. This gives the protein CASTSGVAGANVLTF.

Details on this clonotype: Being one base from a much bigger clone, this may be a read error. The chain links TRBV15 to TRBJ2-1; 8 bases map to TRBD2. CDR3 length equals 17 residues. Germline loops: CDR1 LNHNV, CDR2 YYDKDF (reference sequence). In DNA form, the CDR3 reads TGTGCCACCAGCACCTTAAAACTAGCGGAGTTCTACAATGGGCAGTTCTTC. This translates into CATSTLKLAEFYNGQFF. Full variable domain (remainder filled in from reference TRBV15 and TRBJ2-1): DAMVIQNPRYQVTQFGKPVTLSCSQTLNHNVMYWYQQKSSQAPKLLFHYYDKDFNNEADTPDNFQSRRPNTSFCFLDIRSPGLGDTAMYLCATSTLKLAEFYNGQFFGPGTRLTVL.

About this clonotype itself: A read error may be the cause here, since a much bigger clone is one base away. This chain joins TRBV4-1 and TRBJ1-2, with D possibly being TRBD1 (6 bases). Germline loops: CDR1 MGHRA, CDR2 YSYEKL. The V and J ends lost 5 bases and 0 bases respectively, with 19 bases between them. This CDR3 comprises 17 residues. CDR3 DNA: TGCGCCAGCAGCTCGGACAGAGTCAGCTCAGCTAACTATGGCTACACCTTC. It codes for CASSSDRVSSANYGYTF.

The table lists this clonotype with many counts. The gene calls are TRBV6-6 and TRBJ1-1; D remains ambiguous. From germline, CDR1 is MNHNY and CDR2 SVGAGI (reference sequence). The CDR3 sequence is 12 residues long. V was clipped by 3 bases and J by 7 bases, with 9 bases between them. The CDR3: CASSYDNGEAFF. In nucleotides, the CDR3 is TGTGCCAGCAGTTATGACAACGGTGAAGCTTTCTTT.

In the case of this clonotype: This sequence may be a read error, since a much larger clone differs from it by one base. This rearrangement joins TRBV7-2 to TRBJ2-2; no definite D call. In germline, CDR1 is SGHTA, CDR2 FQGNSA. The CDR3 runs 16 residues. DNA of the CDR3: TGTGCCAGCAGCTTAGCTCACCCTTCGAACACCTGGGAGCTGTTTTTT. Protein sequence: CASSLAHPSNTWELFF. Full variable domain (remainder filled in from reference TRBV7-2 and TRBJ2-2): GAGVSQSPSNKVTEKGKDVELRCDPISGHTALYWYRQSLGQGLEFLIYFQGNSAPDKSGLPSDRFSAERTGGSVSTLTIQRTQQEDSAVYLCASSLAHPSNTWELFFGEGSRLTVL.

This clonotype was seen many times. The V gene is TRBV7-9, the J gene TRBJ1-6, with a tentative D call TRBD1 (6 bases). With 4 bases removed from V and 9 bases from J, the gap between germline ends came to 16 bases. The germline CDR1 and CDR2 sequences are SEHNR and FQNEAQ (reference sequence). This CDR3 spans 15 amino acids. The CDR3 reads CASSSSDSFGSPLHF. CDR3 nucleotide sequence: TGTGCCAGCAGCTCTTCGGACAGTTTTGGTTCACCCCTCCACTTT.